The entry that follows covers one T cell receptor beta chain sequence. Its specificity is not known. The sample comes from a study of long-term antiretroviral therapy in people with HIV. General study results and limits: Post-ART samples showed increased diversity that remained below transplant donor control levels. Clonal expansions arising prior to ART prevailed in the repertoire at every time point.

It was version v3.0 of the immunoSEQ assay that was run at survey level. Sequencing targeted roughly 35,000-50,000 T-cell genomes per sample. Data came from immunoSEQ multiplex PCR; TCRdb stores just in-frame clones and leaves some out. The top ten clones hold approximately 6% of a sample with about 39,000 clones, 75% to 90% of them seen once. The CDR3 contains 15 residues. Per germline, CDR1 SGHDN and CDR2 FVKESK. Trimming removed 1 base from V and 4 bases from J, with 11 bases in between. The sequencing here drew on unsorted PBMCs, taken 3.1 years after starting antiretroviral therapy. The V gene is TRBV14, the J gene TRBJ1-5; D uncertain. This receptor was identified in a woman aged 45-59 years with HIV. The CDR3, as DNA: TGTGCCAGCAGCCAAGGGGGAGGGTATAATCAGCCCCAGCATTTT. Its protein product is CASSQGGGYNQPQHF.